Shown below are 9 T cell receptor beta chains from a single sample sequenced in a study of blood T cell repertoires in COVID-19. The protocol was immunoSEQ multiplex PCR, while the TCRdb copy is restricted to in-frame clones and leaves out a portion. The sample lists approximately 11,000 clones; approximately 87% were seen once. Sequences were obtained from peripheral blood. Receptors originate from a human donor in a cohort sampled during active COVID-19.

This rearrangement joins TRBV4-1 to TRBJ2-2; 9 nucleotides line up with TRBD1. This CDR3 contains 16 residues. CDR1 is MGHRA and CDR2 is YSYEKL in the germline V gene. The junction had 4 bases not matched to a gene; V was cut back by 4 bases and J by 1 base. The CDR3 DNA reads TGCGCCAGCAGCCTCCGGGACAGGGTGAACACCGGGGAGCTGTTTTTT. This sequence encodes CASSLRDRVNTGELFF.

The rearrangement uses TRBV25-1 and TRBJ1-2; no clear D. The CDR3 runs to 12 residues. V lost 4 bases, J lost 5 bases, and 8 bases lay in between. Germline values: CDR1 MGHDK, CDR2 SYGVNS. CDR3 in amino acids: CASSGTGYGYTF. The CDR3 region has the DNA TGTGCCAGCAGTGGGACGGGGTATGGCTACACCTTC.

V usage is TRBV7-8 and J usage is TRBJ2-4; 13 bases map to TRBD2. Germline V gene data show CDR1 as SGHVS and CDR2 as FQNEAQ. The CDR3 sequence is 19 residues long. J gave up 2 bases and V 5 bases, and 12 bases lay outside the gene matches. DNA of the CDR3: TGTGCCAGCAGCGCCCAACTAGCGGGAGGGCCGAGATCCAAAAACATTCAGTACTTC. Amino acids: CASSAQLAGGPRSKNIQYF.

CDR3 protein: CAWSVSRLDQPQHF. The CDR3 coding sequence is TGTGCCTGGAGTGTTAGCAGATTAGATCAGCCCCAGCATTTT. The chain is built from TRBV30 and TRBJ1-5; D is unresolved. The V end was cut by 0 bases, the J end by 5 bases, with 11 bases between. Germline assignment: CDR1 GTSNPN and CDR2 SVGIG (reference sequence). The CDR3 runs 14 residues.

The DNA of the CDR3 is TGTGCCAGCAGCGTGACGCTAGCGGGAGGGCCGGAGACCCAGTACTTC. As protein: CASSVTLAGGPETQYF. The chain couples TRBV9 to TRBJ2-5; 12 bases are shared with TRBD2. The J segment lost 5 bases and the V segment lost 2 bases, leaving 7 bases of the junction unmatched. The CDR3 runs to 16 residues. Germline V lookup: CDR1 SGDLS, CDR2 YYNGEE.

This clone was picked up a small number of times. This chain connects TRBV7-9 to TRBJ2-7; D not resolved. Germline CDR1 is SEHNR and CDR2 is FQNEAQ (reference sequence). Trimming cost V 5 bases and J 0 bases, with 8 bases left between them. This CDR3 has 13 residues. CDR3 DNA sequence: TGTGCCAGCAGCAGACCAGGCTCCTACGAGCAGTACTTC. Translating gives CASSRPGSYEQYF.

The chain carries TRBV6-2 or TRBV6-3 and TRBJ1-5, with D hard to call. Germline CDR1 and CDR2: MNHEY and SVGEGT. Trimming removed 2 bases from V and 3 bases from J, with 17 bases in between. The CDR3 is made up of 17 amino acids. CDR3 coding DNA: TGTGCCAGCAGTTACGGTCCTATCATGAATAACAATCAGCCCCAGCATTTT. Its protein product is CASSYGPIMNNNQPQHF.

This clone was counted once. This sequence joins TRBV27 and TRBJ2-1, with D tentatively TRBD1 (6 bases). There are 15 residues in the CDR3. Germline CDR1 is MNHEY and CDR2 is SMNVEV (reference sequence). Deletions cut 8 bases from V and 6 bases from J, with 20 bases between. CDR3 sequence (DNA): TGTGCCAGCTCCTCGAGGGGGACGGTGCCCAATGAGCAGTTCTTC. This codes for CASSSRGTVPNEQFF.

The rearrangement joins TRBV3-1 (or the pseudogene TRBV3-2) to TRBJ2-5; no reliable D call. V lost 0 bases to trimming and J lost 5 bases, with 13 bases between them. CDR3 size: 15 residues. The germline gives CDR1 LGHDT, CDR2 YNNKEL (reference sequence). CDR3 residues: CASSQDRMSHETQYF. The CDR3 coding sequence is TGTGCCAGCAGCCAAGACAGGATGAGCCACGAGACCCAGTACTTC.